This TCR beta chain is drawn from a study of graft-versus-host responses after intestinal transplantation. Overall study context: After anti-thymocyte globulin induction, recipients took tacrolimus and steroids for two to three years.

The protocol was immunoSEQ multiplex PCR, while the TCRdb copy is restricted to in-frame clones and leaves out a portion. The table shows more than 80,000 clones, with around 89% occurring only once. Comments on this clone: The antigen is not known.

This TCR came from a human donor who was the organ donor for an intestinal transplant. The specimen was unstimulated CD4+ T cells sorted from spleen or lymph node cells, collected before transplant.

CDR3 in DNA: TGTGCCAGCTCAGGACTCATGGACGGCAATGAGCAGTTCTTC. It codes for CASSGLMDGNEQFF. The chain links TRBV18 to TRBJ2-1; TRBD2 might be the D (5 bases). V lost 5 bases and J 6 bases, leaving 14 bases between the germline ends. The CDR3 is 14 amino acids. Germline loops: CDR1 KGHSH, CDR2 LQKENI.